Following are 18 T cell receptor beta chains from one sample sequenced in a study of blood T cell repertoires in COVID-19. Profiling relied on immunoSEQ multiplex PCR, and the TCRdb table lists in-frame clones only, not all of them. The table lists roughly 30,000 clones, 60% to 80% of them singletons, with roughly 7.4% in the top ten. Sequenced material: peripheral blood. The source of these receptors is a woman aged 55-70 years with acute or convalescent COVID-19.

The rearrangement joins TRBV5-6 to TRBJ2-4; either TRBD1 or TRBD2 may fit D (7 bases each). CDR1 and CDR2 from the germline V gene are SGHDT and YYEEEE. The CDR3 length is 14 residues. Trimming removed 4 bases at V and 9 bases at J, with 17 bases between. Here the CDR3 reads CASSLGQPGGIQYF. The CDR3 coding sequence is TGTGCCAGCAGCCTGGGACAGCCGGGGGGCATTCAGTACTTC.

The rearrangement uses TRBV7-9 and TRBJ2-1, with D perhaps TRBD2 (6 bases). Trimming stripped 1 base from V and 5 bases from J, with 18 bases between. The CDR3 spans 17 residues. The germline gives CDR1 SEHNR, CDR2 FQNEAQ (reference sequence). The DNA for the CDR3 is TGTGCCAGCAGCTTAGTAGGTGTTGGGGGACTCCACAATGAGCAGTTCTTC. Translation gives CASSLVGVGGLHNEQFF.

V usage is TRBV30 and J usage is TRBJ1-2; 7 positions agree with TRBD1. CDR1 is GTSNPN and CDR2 is SVGIG in the germline V gene (reference sequence). The CDR3 has 11 residues. The V gene end was trimmed by 4 bases and the J gene end by 7 bases; junction bases not matched to a gene: 3. CDR3 DNA sequence: TGTGCCTGGACCGACAGGGCTGGCTACACCTTC. This encodes CAWTDRAGYTF.

The rearrangement links TRBV3-1 (or the pseudogene TRBV3-2) to TRBJ1-1; perhaps TRBD1 as D (6 bases). Germline values: CDR1 LGHDT, CDR2 YNNKEL (reference sequence). V was shortened by 3 bases and J by 5 bases, with 10 bases between the two germline ends. The CDR3 sequence is 13 residues long. The CDR3 bases are TGTGCCAGCAGCCACGGGGGGCGGACTGAAGCTTTCTTT. Its translation is CASSHGGRTEAFF.

The chain carries TRBV5-4 and TRBJ1-5; 7 bases fit TRBD1. Unmatched junction bases numbered 3, after V lost 2 bases and J lost 7 bases. In germline, CDR1 is SGHNT, CDR2 YYREEE (reference sequence). This CDR3 is built from 13 residues. CDR3 sequence (DNA): TGTGCCAGCAGCTTTAAGGGGGCCCAGCCCCAGCATTTT. Translating it yields CASSFKGAQPQHF. The whole variable domain, filled in from reference TRBV5-4 and TRBJ1-5, reads ETGVTQSPTHLIKTRGQQVTLRCSSQSGHNTVSWYQQALGQGPQFIFQYYREEENGRGNFPPRFSGLQFPNYSSELNVNALELDDSALYLCASSFKGAQPQHFGDGTRLSIL.

This chain connects TRBV9 to TRBJ1-1; a weak D match, TRBD1 (6 bases). This CDR3 spans 14 amino acids. V lost 3 bases, J lost 3 bases, and 12 bases lay in between. From germline, CDR1 is SGDLS and CDR2 YYNGEE. Here the CDR3 reads CASSGTALHTEAFF. The DNA of the CDR3 is TGTGCCAGCAGCGGGACAGCCCTCCACACTGAAGCTTTCTTT.

The chain links TRBV28 to TRBJ1-3; 8 bases fit TRBD1. Germline-derived CDR1 and CDR2 are MDHEN and SYDVKM. The J segment lost 3 bases and the V segment lost 8 bases, leaving 6 bases of the junction unmatched. This CDR3 contains 14 residues. Here the CDR3 DNA reads TGTGCCAGCTATACTGGACAGGGTGGAAACACCATATATTTT. Amino acids: CASYTGQGGNTIYF. Looking up the rest from reference TRBV28 and TRBJ1-3 gives the full variable domain: DVKVTQSSRYLVKRTGEKVFLECVQDMDHENMFWYRQDPGLGLRLIYFSYDVKMKEKGDIPEGYSVSREKKERFSLILESASTNQTSMYLCASYTGQGGNTIYFGEGSWLTVV.

This clone was picked up a small number of times. The chain links TRBV4-2 to TRBJ1-2; D is possibly TRBD1 (5 bases). Trimming removed 3 bases at V and 1 base at J, with 6 bases between. Germline V gives CDR1 LGHNA, CDR2 YNFKEQ. The CDR3 consists of 13 residues. CDR3 sequence (DNA): TGTGCCAGCAGCCAGGACAATAACTATGGCTACACCTTC. This translates into CASSQDNNYGYTF.

This chain uses TRBV27 with TRBJ2-2, with a tentative D call TRBD1 (6 bases). V was cut by 2 bases and J by 4 bases, with 14 bases left in between. The germline gives CDR1 MNHEY, CDR2 SMNVEV (reference sequence). The CDR3 covers 16 residues. The CDR3 sequence: CASSLSPDSITGELFF. The CDR3 nucleotides read TGTGCCAGCAGTTTAAGTCCGGACAGCATCACCGGGGAGCTGTTTTTT.

V and J are TRBV27 and TRBJ2-7, with D possibly TRBD1 on 5 matching bases. The CDR3 runs 12 residues. The germline V and J ends were trimmed by 4 bases and 6 bases, with 10 bases remaining between them. The germline CDR1 and CDR2 sequences are MNHEY and SMNVEV (reference sequence). As DNA, the CDR3 is TGTGCCAGCAGTTACGACAGAGGCGAGCAGTACTTC. Its protein is CASSYDRGEQYF.

The chain employs TRBV6-1 and TRBJ2-3; 11 bases agree with TRBD2. The CDR3 covers 17 residues. Losses at the gene ends were 0 bases for V and 2 bases for J; bases not matched to a gene: 4. Germline CDR1 MNHNS, CDR2 SASEGT. CDR3 coding DNA: TGTGCCAGCAGTGAAGCGCTAGCGGGGGGCAACACAGATACGCAGTATTTT. It yields the protein CASSEALAGGNTDTQYF.

The genes are TRBV6-5 and TRBJ1-1; D ambiguous. Trimming cost V 7 bases and J 7 bases, with 10 bases left between them. Germline CDR1 MNHEY, CDR2 SVGAGI. The CDR3 runs to 11 residues. The chain's CDR3 is CASTWSLEAFF. In DNA, the CDR3 is TGTGCCAGCACATGGAGCCTTGAAGCTTTCTTT.

The CDR3 protein is CASSQGQRPGTF. CDR3 bases: TGTGCCAGCAGCCAAGGACAGAGGCCCGGGACCTTC. The chain recombines TRBV3-1 (or the pseudogene TRBV3-2) with TRBJ1-2, with TRBD1 as a possible D gene (5 bases). The CDR3 spans 12 residues. V was trimmed by 1 base and J by 14 bases, leaving 14 bases between them. Looked up from germline, CDR1 is LGHDT and CDR2 is YNNKEL (reference sequence).

The chain uses TRBV2 and TRBJ2-3, with TRBD1 identical over 9 bases. The germline V gene encodes CDR1 SNHLY and CDR2 FYNNEI. The CDR3 length is 15 residues. The V segment lost 3 bases and the J segment 4 bases; nucleotides outside the gene matches: 5. For the CDR3, the DNA is TGTGCCAGCAGTGACCGGGACAGGGTTGCAGATACGCAGTATTTT. Translation: CASSDRDRVADTQYF.

V usage is TRBV6-5 and J usage is TRBJ2-6; TRBD2 matches at 7 bases. The junction had 2 bases not matched to a gene; V was cut back by 0 bases and J by 3 bases. The germline V gene encodes CDR1 MNHEY and CDR2 SVGAGI. The CDR3 totals 16 residues. CDR3 region: CASSYSAGDGANVLTF. The CDR3 nucleotides are TGTGCCAGCAGTTACTCTGCGGGAGATGGGGCCAACGTCCTGACTTTC.

The chain recombines TRBV18 with TRBJ2-1, with 15 bases identical to TRBD2. The CDR3 sequence is 22 residues long. CDR1 and CDR2 (germline): KGHSH, LQKENI. Trimming took 3 bases from V and 0 from J; bases not matched to a gene: 15. In DNA form, the CDR3 reads TGTGCCAGCTCACCTACCGACCGGACTAGCGGGGGGGAGACCTTCTCCTACAATGAGCAGTTCTTC. As protein: CASSPTDRTSGGETFSYNEQFF.

Sample share makes this clone medium-sized. V gene TRBV12-3 or TRBV12-4 combines with J gene TRBJ1-2; 9 nucleotides agree with TRBD1. J gave up 8 bases and V 4 bases, and 5 bases lay outside the gene matches. The CDR3 sequence is 13 residues long. The CDR3 nucleotides are TGTGCCAGCAGTTCGGACAGGGGCATCGGCTACACCTTC. As protein: CASSSDRGIGYTF.

This clone was detected only a few times. CDR3 region: CASSRQTGLAFF. CDR3 DNA sequence: TGTGCCAGCAGTCGCCAAACAGGGCTCGCTTTCTTT. This chain links TRBV6-5 with TRBJ1-1, with D possibly being TRBD1 (6 bases). V was pared by 5 bases and J by 11 bases, with 15 bases between. Germline V CDR1 and CDR2: MNHEY, SVGAGI. CDR3 size: 12 residues.